Each of the 8 T cell receptor beta chains below was sequenced from the same sample in a study of cytomegalovirus exposure and HLA in healthy donors. The PCR made use of 60 Vbeta and 13 Jbeta primers. Sequencing was performed with immunoSEQ multiplex PCR; in TCRdb, only in-frame clones are kept and a portion is missing. The table shows some 150,000 clones, with approximately 80% occurring only once. The sample taken for sequencing was PBMCs. These receptors all come from a man aged 40-50 years in good health and CMV-seropositive.

The gene calls are TRBV7-9 and TRBJ1-3, with 7 bases identical to TRBD1. V was pared by 5 bases and J by 5 bases, with 9 bases of the junction left unmatched. CDR1 and CDR2 (germline): SEHNR, FQNEAQ (reference sequence). This CDR3 contains 15 residues. This chain's CDR3 is CASSRNRTGRNTIYF. DNA of the CDR3: TGTGCCAGCAGCCGAAACCGGACAGGTCGAAACACCATATATTTT.

The J gene is TRBJ2-2, the V gene TRBV5-1, with 7 nucleotides matching TRBD2. Germline assignment: CDR1 SGHRS and CDR2 YFSETQ. V was pared by 4 bases and J by 5 bases, with 14 bases of the junction left unmatched. The CDR3 covers 17 residues. The CDR3 bases are TGCGCCAGCAGCCCCCCTCATGCTGGGGGGGGGACCGGGGAGCTGTTTTTT. Translated: CASSPPHAGGGTGELFF.

This clone was recorded only once. The junction departs from the called germline gene at one end, perhaps through a read error. V and J are TRBV6-4 and TRBJ1-2, with 9 bases lining up with TRBD1. The germline V gene encodes CDR1 MRHNA and CDR2 SNTAGT. The CDR3 is 13 residues long. The CDR3 DNA reads TGTGCCAGCAGGGGGACAGGGAACTATGGCCACACCTTC. It specifies CASRGTGNYGHTF.

V and J are TRBV7-8 and TRBJ1-1; unclear D gene. CDR3 length equals 15 residues. V lost 6 bases and J lost 4, with 18 bases in between. Germline-derived CDR1 and CDR2 are SGHVS and FQNEAQ. CDR3 sequence: CASRLTRTSITEAFF. The CDR3 DNA reads TGTGCCAGCAGGTTGACTAGAACGTCGATCACTGAAGCTTTCTTT.

The CDR3 coding sequence is TGTGCCACCAGCAGAATAGCGGGAGAGACCCAGTACTTC. Its protein is CATSRIAGETQYF. The chain carries TRBV15 and TRBJ2-5, with TRBD2 matching over 7 bases. CDR3 length equals 13 residues. In germline, CDR1 is LNHNV, CDR2 YYDKDF (reference sequence). V dropped 2 bases and J dropped 4; count of bases not matched to a gene: 1.

With regard to this clone: One end of the junction does not line up with germline, which may come from a read error. The V gene is TRBV7-7, the J gene TRBJ1-5; no clear D gene. This CDR3 region has 15 residues. Looked up from germline, CDR1 is SSHAT and CDR2 is FNYEAQ (reference sequence). In DNA, the CDR3 is TGTGCTAGCACGCCCGAGGTCGGGGGCAATCAGCCCCAGCATTTT. Translated: CASTPEVGGNQPQHF.

The genes are TRBV30 and TRBJ2-7, with TRBD2 matching over 10 bases. Germline V gene data show CDR1 as GTSNPN and CDR2 as SVGIG (reference sequence). This CDR3 region has 15 residues. V dropped 2 bases and J dropped 6; count of bases not matched to a gene: 10. The CDR3 loop is CAWSRMTSGSLEQYF. Here the CDR3 DNA reads TGTGCCTGGAGTAGGATGACTAGCGGGTCCCTCGAGCAGTACTTC.

This clone appeared once. V and J are TRBV19 and TRBJ2-7; unclear D gene. Germline CDR1 LNHDA, CDR2 SQIVND (reference sequence). The CDR3 loop spans 13 amino acids. Trimming shortened V by 1 base and J by 6 bases, and 10 bases separated the two germline ends. The CDR3 coding sequence is TGTGCCAGTAGTATAGCACAGACAAGCGAGCAGTACTTC. It yields the protein CASSIAQTSEQYF.